This T cell receptor beta chain was found in a study of Tregs in tolerant kidney transplant recipients. Broader study findings: Tregs expanded with activated donor B cells seemed most donor-specific. Nucleotide sequences could not be compared across some patients' samples due to primer changes. This study did not directly address biological reproducibility.

To note about this clone: Its matching antigen is unknown.

Data came from immunoSEQ multiplex PCR; TCRdb stores just in-frame clones and leaves some out. This table has tens of thousands of clones, 91% appearing once. The nonmyeloablative bone marrow transplants came from related graft donors, with transient mixed chimerism. Unstimulated regulatory T cells (CD4+CD25+CD127-), CD4+CD25- non-regulatory cells, CD4 and CD8 cells were FACS-sorted from thawed PBMCs. The CDR3 loop spans 15 amino acids. V lost 5 bases to trimming and J lost 8 bases, with 20 bases between them. The germline V gene has CDR1 SGHTA and CDR2 FQGNSA. The chain recombines TRBV7-2 with TRBJ2-3; D is possibly TRBD2 (6 bases). This clonotype originated in a human patient who received a combined kidney and bone marrow transplant. Some T cells may be transferred from the graft donor. The material was CD4+ T cells from blood (PBMCs), obtained 24 months after the transplant. Here the CDR3 reads CASSPGAGGYGTQYF. In DNA, the CDR3 is TGTGCCAGCAGCCCTGGGGCCGGGGGTTATGGTACGCAGTATTTT.